Sequencing of this T cell receptor beta chain was carried out in a study of cytomegalovirus exposure and HLA in healthy donors. Study-wide results and caveats: Overall, around 160 TCR beta chains were annotated as cytomegalovirus-associated. As was reported, the classifier diagnosed cytomegalovirus status with high specificity and sensitivity. Across donors, most TCRs were seen rarely, yet some public ones were widespread.

Generated by immunoSEQ multiplex PCR, the TCRdb table keeps only in-frame clones and is missing some. The profile covers some 110,000 clones, with about 82% appearing a single time and around 5.1% taken by the ten largest. A note on this clone: Its specificity is not known.

Separate from the approximately 700-subject first cohort was the roughly 120-subject validation cohort, to which the donors belonged. V gave up 0 bases and J gave up 4 bases, with 9 bases separating them. The CDR3 runs 15 residues. The germline V gene has CDR1 KGHSH and CDR2 LQKENI. The chain joins TRBV18 to TRBJ2-2; D may be TRBD2 (6 bases). The source of this sequence is a man younger than 30 in good health and CMV-seronegative. The specimen was PBMCs. CDR3 DNA: TGTGCCAGCTCACCACCGGAGGGTGGCACCGGGGAGCTGTTTTTT. Translation: CASSPPEGGTGELFF.